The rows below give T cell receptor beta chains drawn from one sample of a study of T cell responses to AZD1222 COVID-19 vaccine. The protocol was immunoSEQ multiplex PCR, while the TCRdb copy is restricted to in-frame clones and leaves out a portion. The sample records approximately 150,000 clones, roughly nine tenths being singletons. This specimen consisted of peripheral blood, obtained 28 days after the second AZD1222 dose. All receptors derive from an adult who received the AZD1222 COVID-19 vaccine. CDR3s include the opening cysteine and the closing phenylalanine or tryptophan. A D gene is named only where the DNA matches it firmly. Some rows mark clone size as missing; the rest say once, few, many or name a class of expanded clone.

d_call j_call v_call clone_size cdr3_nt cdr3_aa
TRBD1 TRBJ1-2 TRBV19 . TGTGCCAGTAGTGGGACAGGGGCCCGCTATGGCTACACCTTC CASSGTGARYGYTF
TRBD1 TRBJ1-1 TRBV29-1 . TGCAGCGTCCTGGACAGGCAACATGGGGCTTTCTTT CSVLDRQHGAFF
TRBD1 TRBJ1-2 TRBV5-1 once TGCGCCAGCAGCTCGACAGGGGCGAATGGCTACACCTTC CASSSTGANGYTF
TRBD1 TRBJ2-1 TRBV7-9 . TGTGCCAGCAGTCCTTCCGGGACAGGTTCCTACAATGAGCAGTTCTTC CASSPSGTGSYNEQFF
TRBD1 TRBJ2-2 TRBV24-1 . TGTGCCACCAGTCTGGGACAGGGGAGGACCGGGGAGCTGTTTTTT CATSLGQGRTGELFF
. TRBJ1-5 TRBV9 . TGTGCCAGCAGCGTAGACCCCATTGGGCCAGGGGCCCAGCCCCAGCATTTT CASSVDPIGPGAQPQHF
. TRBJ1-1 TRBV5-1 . TGCGCCAGCAGCTTGGACACTGAAGCTTTCTTT CASSLDTEAFF
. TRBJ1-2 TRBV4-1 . TGCGCCAGCAGCCAAGTCAGGGGCGGCTACACCTTC CASSQVRGGYTF
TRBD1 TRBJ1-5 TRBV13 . TGTGCCAGCAGCTCGGGACAGTCGTTGAATCAGCCCCAGCATTTT CASSSGQSLNQPQHF
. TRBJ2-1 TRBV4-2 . TGTGCCAGCAGCCAAGACTTGGTAGGGGGGGTGGACAATGAGCAGTTCTTC CASSQDLVGGVDNEQFF
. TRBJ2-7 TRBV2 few TGTGCCAGTAGTAGTAGGTCCTACGAGCAGTACTTC CASSSRSYEQYF
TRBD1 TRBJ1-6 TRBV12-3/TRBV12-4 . TGTGCCAGCACCCAACAGGGGGTTCCAACCCTCCACTTT CASTQQGVPTLHF
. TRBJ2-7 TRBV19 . TGTGCCAGTAGTATATTCGACCGAACCTACGAGCAGTACTTC CASSIFDRTYEQYF
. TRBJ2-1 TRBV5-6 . TGTGCCAGCAGCTTGGGGGGCGGGGCTTACAATGAGCAGTTCTTC CASSLGGGAYNEQFF
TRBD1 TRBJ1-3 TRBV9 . TGTGCCAGCAGCGTCGACAGGGATGGAAACACCATATATTTT CASSVDRDGNTIYF
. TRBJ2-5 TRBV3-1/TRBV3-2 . TGTGCCAGCAGCCAAGCCGGGCCCCGATACGAGACCCAGTACTTC CASSQAGPRYETQYF
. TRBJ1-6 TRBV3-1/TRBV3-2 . TGTGCCAGCAGCCTTGTGTCGTCAAAAGACTATAATTCACCCCTCCACTTT CASSLVSSKDYNSPLHF
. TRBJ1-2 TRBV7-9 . TGTGCCAGCAGCCTGGGGCGAAAACAGGACAGCGGACCTAACTATGGCTACACCTTC CASSLGRKQDSGPNYGYTF
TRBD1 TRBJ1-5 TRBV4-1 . TGCGCCAGCAGCCAAGATTCAGGGGGCCCCAATCAGCCCCAGCATTTT CASSQDSGGPNQPQHF
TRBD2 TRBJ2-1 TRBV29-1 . TGCAGCGCTGAAGGGTTAGGACTAGCGGGGAGCTCCTACAATGAGCAGTTCTTC CSAEGLGLAGSSYNEQFF
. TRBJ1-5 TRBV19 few TGTGCCAGTAGTATAGGATGGGGGGGCCCAAATCAGCCCCAGCATTTT CASSIGWGGPNQPQHF
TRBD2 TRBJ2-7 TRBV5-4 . TGTGCCAGCAGCAAACCGACTAGCGCTGAGGGCGAGCAGTACTTC CASSKPTSAEGEQYF
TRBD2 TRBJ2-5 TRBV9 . TGTGCCAGCAGCGTAGTCGGGGGGTACCAAGAGACCCAGTACTTC CASSVVGGYQETQYF
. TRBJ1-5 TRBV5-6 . TGTGCCAGCAGGACGTTTAGTCAGCCCCAGCATTTT CASRTFSQPQHF
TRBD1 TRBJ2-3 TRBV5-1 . TGCGCCAGCAGCTCCACAGGGGAAAGAGATACGCAGTATTTT CASSSTGERDTQYF
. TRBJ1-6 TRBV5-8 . TGTGCCAGCAGCTTGGAGATAGGGGGCCTCCACTTT CASSLEIGGLHF
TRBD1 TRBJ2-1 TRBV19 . TGTGCCAGTAGTATTTTCAGGGGGCAATATGAGCAGTTCTTC CASSIFRGQYEQFF
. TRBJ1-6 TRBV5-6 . TGTGCCAGCAGCTTGTCGGTGGCATCATTATTCTCATCCCTCCACTTT CASSLSVASLFSSLHF
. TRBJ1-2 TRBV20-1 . TGCAGTGCTAGTCAAGACAGGAGTAACTATGGCTACACCTTC CSASQDRSNYGYTF
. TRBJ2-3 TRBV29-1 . TGCAGCGTTGAAGACGGCAGGGTGGCGGATACGCAGTATTTT CSVEDGRVADTQYF
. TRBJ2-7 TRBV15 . TGTGCCACCAGCAGAGATCGAAACAGGGTCGTGCAGTACTTC CATSRDRNRVVQYF
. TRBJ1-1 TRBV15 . TGTGCCACCTCTCCCAGTCAGCTATATGAAGCTTTCTTT CATSPSQLYEAFF
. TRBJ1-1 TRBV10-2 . TGCGCCAGCATGGGGGCTGAAGCTTTCTTT CASMGAEAFF
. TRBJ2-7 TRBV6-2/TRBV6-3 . TGTGCCAGCAGTTACCCGGGACGCACCTGGAGCTCCTACGAGCAGTACTTC CASSYPGRTWSSYEQYF
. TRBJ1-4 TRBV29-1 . TGCAGCGTTGTAGCGGAAAAACTGTTTTTT CSVVAEKLFF
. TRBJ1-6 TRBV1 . TGCACCAGCAGCTCCACCGGGACAGATAATTCACCCCTCCACTTT CTSSSTGTDNSPLHF
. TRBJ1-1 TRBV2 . TGTGCCAGCAGTGTAGCAGGGTTTAATGAAGCTTTCTTT CASSVAGFNEAFF
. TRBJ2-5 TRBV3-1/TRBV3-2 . TGTGCCAGCAGCCAAGATTATGGGGGTGTCCAGTACTTC CASSQDYGGVQYF